This TCR beta chain emerged from a study of blood T cell repertoires in COVID-19. Study at large: Italy, Spain and the United States were the sources of the convalescent and acute COVID-19 samples.

The repertoire was sequenced with immunoSEQ multiplex PCR; TCRdb's copy has only in-frame clones and lacks some. The sample yields about 70,000 clones, roughly 80% seen once. Germline trimming cut 5 bases from V and 4 bases from J; bases unmatched to any gene: 7. Germline V gene lookup returns CDR1 MNHNY and CDR2 SVGAGI (reference sequence). CDR3 size: 15 residues. This rearrangement joins TRBV6-6 to TRBJ1-5; 8 nucleotides agree with TRBD1. The specimen was peripheral blood. The receptor's source is a man aged 70 or older who had recovered from COVID-19. As DNA, the CDR3 is TGTGCCAGCAGTCGATCCAGGGGGCAAAATCAGCCCCAGCATTTT. Encoded protein: CASSRSRGQNQPQHF.